This passage covers 32 T cell receptor beta chains from one sample sequenced in a study of T cell responses to AZD1222 COVID-19 vaccine. Generated by immunoSEQ multiplex PCR, the TCRdb table keeps only in-frame clones and is missing some. The repertoire holds 140,000 or so clones, roughly 87% seen once, with around 1.5% in the top ten. Sequenced material: peripheral blood, taken 28 days after the second AZD1222 dose. The origin of the receptors is an adult who received the AZD1222 COVID-19 vaccine.

The chain links TRBV27 to TRBJ2-3; D gene unclear. Trimming took off 3 bases at V and 1 base at J, with 5 bases between the two ends. The CDR3 length is 13 residues. Per the germline V gene, CDR1 is MNHEY and CDR2 is SMNVEV (reference sequence). CDR3: CASSFQGTDTQYF. Written as DNA, the CDR3 is TGTGCCAGCAGTTTCCAGGGCACAGATACGCAGTATTTT.

This CDR3 is CSVDIGYEQYF. CDR3 in DNA: TGCAGCGTTGATATCGGGTACGAGCAGTACTTC. The chain carries TRBV29-1 and TRBJ2-7; D unresolved. Trimming removed 3 bases at V and 4 bases at J, with 7 bases between. Looked up from germline, CDR1 is SQVTM and CDR2 is ANQGSEA. The CDR3 totals 11 residues.

The chain is built from TRBV28 and TRBJ1-1; maybe TRBD1 (5 bases). The germline gives CDR1 MDHEN, CDR2 SYDVKM. This CDR3 has 10 residues. Trimming shortened V by 7 bases and J by 7 bases, and 7 bases separated the two germline ends. DNA of the CDR3: TGTGCCAGCATGGGGGTTGAAGCTTTCTTT. It is translated as CASMGVEAFF.

The rearrangement joins TRBV7-9 to TRBJ1-2; TRBD1 aligns across 8 bases. Germline values: CDR1 SEHNR, CDR2 FQNEAQ (reference sequence). The CDR3 covers 13 residues. V shed 5 bases, J shed 8 bases, and the junction held 7 bases outside the gene matches. The CDR3 coding sequence is TGTGCCAGCAGCCCCGGGGGACAGGAGGGCTACACCTTC. Translated: CASSPGGQEGYTF.

This chain uses TRBV19 with TRBJ1-5; D is unclear. This CDR3 is built from 17 residues. V shed 3 bases and J shed 1 base, with 16 bases lying between them. Germline V CDR1 and CDR2: LNHDA, SQIVND (reference sequence). CDR3 loop: CASSILGQTDSNQPQHF. In nucleotides, the CDR3 is TGTGCCAGTAGTATCCTTGGGCAGACTGACAGCAATCAGCCCCAGCATTTT. Combining the CDR3 with reference TRBV19 and TRBJ1-5 gives the whole variable domain DGGITQSPKYLFRKEGQNVTLSCEQNLNHDAMYWYRQDPGQGLRLIYYSQIVNDFQKGDIAEGYSVSREKKESFPLTVTSAQKNPTAFYLCASSILGQTDSNQPQHFGDGTRLSIL.

The V and J genes are TRBV11-2 and TRBJ1-1, with D tentatively TRBD1 (5 bases). The ends were cut back, 5 bases at V and 10 bases at J, with 17 bases in the middle. CDR1 SGHAT and CDR2 FQNNGV come from the germline V gene. This CDR3 has 13 residues. In DNA form, the CDR3 reads TGTGCCAGCAGCCCTACCTGGGGTGGGGGAGCTTTCTTT. Protein: CASSPTWGGGAFF. The variable domain in full, completed from reference TRBV11-2 and TRBJ1-1, reads EAGVAQSPRYKIIEKRQSVAFWCNPISGHATLYWYQQILGQGPKLLIQFQNNGVVDDSQLPKDRFSAERLKGVDSTLKIQPAKLEDSAVYLCASSPTWGGGAFFGQGTRLTVV.

The chain employs TRBV12-3 or TRBV12-4 and TRBJ1-6; 7 bases agree with TRBD1. Trimming took 1 base from V and 13 from J; bases not matched to a gene: 1. The CDR3 is 12 amino acids. The CDR3 loop reads CASSLEGGPLHF. The CDR3 DNA is TGTGCCAGCAGTTTAGAAGGGGGCCCCCTCCACTTT.

The rearrangement uses TRBV4-3 and TRBJ1-1; 7 bases map to TRBD1. J lost 7 bases, V lost 3 bases, and 11 bases had no gene match. In germline, CDR1 is LGHNA, CDR2 YSLEER. The CDR3 spans 15 residues. CDR3 nucleotides: TGCGCCAGCAGCCACGGAAGACAGGGAAGTTTTGAAGCTTTCTTT. This gives the protein CASSHGRQGSFEAFF.

The chain joins TRBV6-4 to TRBJ1-5, with 8 nucleotides matching TRBD1. The germline V gene encodes CDR1 MRHNA and CDR2 SNTAGT. With V trimmed by 9 bases and J by 1 base, 17 bases remained unmatched. The CDR3 is 18 amino acids. CDR3 in DNA: TGTGCCAGGACGCCAAGACCCTCGGACAGGGAAAGCAATCAGCCCCAGCATTTT. Translating gives CARTPRPSDRESNQPQHF.

This chain links TRBV29-1 with TRBJ2-3; 15 bases align to TRBD2. CDR1 SQVTM and CDR2 ANQGSEA come from the germline V gene. This CDR3 comprises 18 residues. V was pared by 1 base and J by 1 base, with 6 bases of the junction left unmatched. CDR3 sequence reads: CSVEGTSGRERGTDTQYF. The CDR3 nucleotides read TGCAGCGTTGAAGGGACTAGCGGGAGGGAGCGGGGCACAGATACGCAGTATTTT.

In this sample, this clone turned up once. V and J are TRBV2 and TRBJ1-5; D not resolved. Germline assignment: CDR1 SNHLY and CDR2 FYNNEI. V was pared by 7 bases and J by 1 base, with 11 bases between. The CDR3 consists of 14 residues. CDR3 amino acids: CASTGGPSNQPQHF. CDR3 sequence (DNA): TGTGCCAGCACCGGAGGTCCCAGCAATCAGCCCCAGCATTTT.

The chain is built from TRBV5-1 and TRBJ1-1, with 7 bases aligning to TRBD1. Germline lookup yields CDR1 SGHRS and CDR2 YFSETQ. The V and J ends lost 4 bases and 0 bases, in that order; junction bases with no gene match: 3. This CDR3 has 14 residues. The CDR3 DNA is TGCGCCAGCAGCAACAGGGGAGTGAACACTGAAGCTTTCTTT. Protein: CASSNRGVNTEAFF.

The gene calls are TRBV5-1 and TRBJ1-3; D is uncertain. Per the germline V gene, CDR1 is SGHRS and CDR2 is YFSETQ. The CDR3 contains 15 residues. Trimming stripped 0 bases from V and 1 base from J, with 8 bases between. CDR3: CASSLDIGSGNTIYF. The CDR3 nucleotides read TGCGCCAGCAGCTTGGATATCGGGTCTGGAAACACCATATATTTT.

This chain links TRBV6-5 with TRBJ2-3, with D tentatively TRBD1 or TRBD2 (6 bases each). In germline, CDR1 is MNHEY, CDR2 SVGAGI. This CDR3 comprises 13 residues. Trimming cost V 8 bases and J 1 base, with 10 bases left between them. CDR3 protein: CASCRGGTDTQYF. The CDR3 DNA reads as TGTGCCAGCTGTAGGGGGGGCACAGATACGCAGTATTTT.

J is TRBJ1-1 and V is TRBV4-3; D gene ambiguous. This CDR3 contains 14 residues. V was trimmed by 1 base and J by 5 bases, leaving 11 bases between them. Germline V lookup: CDR1 LGHNA, CDR2 YSLEER. This CDR3 reads CASSQAARRTEAFF. CDR3 sequence (DNA): TGCGCCAGCAGCCAAGCTGCAAGGAGAACTGAAGCTTTCTTT.

This chain links TRBV6-5 with TRBJ1-2; D is uncertain. The CDR3 is 13 amino acids. Germline lookup yields CDR1 MNHEY and CDR2 SVGAGI. V was pared by 0 bases and J by 2 bases, with 4 bases between. CDR3 nucleotide sequence: TGTGCCAGCAGTTACTCGACCAACTATGGCTACACCTTC. Translated: CASSYSTNYGYTF.

This rearrangement joins TRBV2 to TRBJ1-4; 7 bases are a match to TRBD1. The junction had 7 bases not matched to a gene; V was cut back by 10 bases and J by 5 bases. Germline V gene sequence: CDR1 SNHLY, CDR2 FYNNEI. CDR3 size: 13 residues. CDR3 residues: CATADRLNEKLFF. CDR3 sequence (DNA): TGTGCCACTGCGGACAGGCTGAATGAAAAACTGTTTTTT.

This clone was recorded only once. The chain couples TRBV24-1 to TRBJ1-4; no reliable D call. Germline CDR1 reads KGHDR; CDR2 reads SFDVKD. The CDR3 contains 13 residues. V lost 6 bases and J lost 7, with 11 bases in between. The CDR3: CATSSSQSEKLFF. For the CDR3, the DNA is TGTGCCACCAGTTCCTCTCAAAGTGAAAAACTGTTTTTT.

This chain joins TRBV30 and TRBJ1-6, with 9 bases fitting TRBD1. J lost 9 bases, V lost 1 base, and 4 bases had no gene match. CDR1 and CDR2 from the germline V gene are GTSNPN and SVGIG (reference sequence). CDR3 length: 14 amino acids. The CDR3 region is CAWSEGQGSSPLHF. The CDR3 DNA sequence: TGTGCCTGGAGTGAGGGACAGGGAAGTTCACCCCTCCACTTT.

The chain uses TRBV10-3 and TRBJ2-5; 7 bases align to TRBD2. With V trimmed by 0 bases and J by 2 bases, 3 bases remained unmatched. The CDR3 sequence is 15 residues long. Germline lookup yields CDR1 ENHRY and CDR2 SYGVKD. CDR3 sequence: CAISESLALQETQYF. The CDR3 DNA reads as TGTGCCATCAGTGAGTCACTAGCGTTACAAGAGACCCAGTACTTC.

The J gene is TRBJ1-2, the V gene TRBV28; weak D call: TRBD1 (5 bases). In germline, CDR1 is MDHEN, CDR2 SYDVKM. Trimming cost V 5 bases and J 4 bases, with 14 bases left between them. The CDR3 has 14 residues. The CDR3 region is CASSLRQGGYGYTF. The CDR3, as DNA: TGTGCCAGCAGTCTGAGGCAGGGTGGCTATGGCTACACCTTC.

The CDR3 DNA reads as TGTGCCAGCAGCTTGTTGGGACAGGGACACTACGAGCAGTACTTC. Translation gives CASSLLGQGHYEQYF. The chain has TRBV5-6 and TRBJ2-7, with 9 positions matching TRBD1. The trim removed 1 base at V and 3 bases at J, leaving 5 bases unmatched. The CDR3 is 15 residues long. Germline V gene data show CDR1 as SGHDT and CDR2 as YYEEEE.

V is TRBV4-3 and J is TRBJ2-7, with TRBD1 matching over 7 bases. J was trimmed by 2 bases and V by 0 bases; bases with no gene match: 7. The CDR3 has 16 amino acids. CDR1 and CDR2 (germline): LGHNA, YSLEER. The CDR3: CASSQDGNRGTYEQYF. CDR3 nucleotides: TGCGCCAGCAGCCAAGATGGGAACAGGGGCACCTACGAGCAGTACTTC.

CDR3 sequence: CASSSYRVQNEQFF. The DNA for the CDR3 is TGTGCCAGCAGCTCCTACAGGGTTCAAAATGAGCAGTTCTTC. The rearrangement joins TRBV11-2 to TRBJ2-1; a weak D match, TRBD1 (6 bases). The V gene lost 4 bases and the J gene lost 7 bases, with 14 bases spanning the gap. In germline, CDR1 is SGHAT, CDR2 FQNNGV. There are 14 residues in the CDR3.

The V and J genes are TRBV7-2 and TRBJ1-1, with TRBD1 as a possible D gene (5 bases). The germline V and J ends were trimmed by 1 base and 4 bases, with 10 bases remaining between them. The CDR3 totals 14 residues. CDR1 and CDR2 from the germline V gene are SGHTA and FQGNSA. The CDR3 DNA reads as TGTGCCAGCAGCTTAGGGGGGGTTGGCACTGAAGCTTTCTTT. It translates to CASSLGGVGTEAFF.

J is TRBJ1-5 and V is TRBV5-1; no firm D call. V lost 5 bases and J 6 bases, leaving 15 bases between the germline ends. CDR3 length equals 14 residues. In germline, CDR1 is SGHRS, CDR2 YFSETQ. The CDR3, as DNA: TGCGCCAGCAGTGAGGGTAGGGTGGGTCAGCCCCAGCATTTT. This encodes CASSEGRVGQPQHF. Together with reference TRBV5-1 and TRBJ1-5, the CDR3 gives the full variable domain: KAGVTQTPRYLIKTRGQQVTLSCSPISGHRSVSWYQQTPGQGLQFLFEYFSETQRNKGNFPGRFSGRQFSNSRSEMNVSTLELGDSALYLCASSEGRVGQPQHFGDGTRLSIL.

V is TRBV30 and J is TRBJ1-6, with D possibly being TRBD1 (5 bases). Per germline, CDR1 GTSNPN and CDR2 SVGIG (reference sequence). The CDR3 is made up of 13 amino acids. V lost 0 bases and J 5 bases, leaving 5 bases between the germline ends. This CDR3 reads CAWSVQDNSPLHF. The CDR3 nucleotides read TGTGCCTGGAGTGTACAGGATAATTCACCCCTCCACTTT.

J is TRBJ1-5 and V is TRBV6-5; D is undetermined. CDR1 and CDR2 from the germline V gene are MNHEY and SVGAGI. CDR3 size: 13 residues. V gave up 2 bases and J gave up 7 bases, with 9 bases separating them. In DNA, the CDR3 is TGTGCCAGCAGTTACGACCGGACCCAGCCCCAGCATTTT. Protein: CASSYDRTQPQHF.

The chain employs TRBV6-4 and TRBJ2-2; D possibly matches TRBD1 or TRBD2 (6 bases each). Germline assignment: CDR1 MRHNA and CDR2 SNTAGT. V lost 3 bases, J lost 2 bases, and 10 bases lay in between. The CDR3 sequence is 15 residues long. The CDR3 DNA follows: TGTGCCAGCAGTGAGGGGGGCCGTAACACCGGGGAGCTGTTTTTT. This codes for CASSEGGRNTGELFF.

The V and J genes are TRBV19 and TRBJ1-1, with D maybe TRBD1 (5 bases). The CDR3 is made up of 17 amino acids. Germline-derived CDR1 and CDR2 are LNHDA and SQIVND (reference sequence). V was shortened by 7 bases and J by 0 bases, with 21 bases between the two germline ends. CDR3 nucleotides: TGTGCCAGTAAAGGCCCCCAAGTTGGGGGGATGAACACTGAAGCTTTCTTT. It codes for CASKGPQVGGMNTEAFF.

The chain uses TRBV28 and TRBJ1-1; 7 bases line up with TRBD1. The CDR3 is 14 amino acids. Unmatched junction bases numbered 9, after V lost 6 bases and J lost 5 bases. Per germline, CDR1 MDHEN and CDR2 SYDVKM. The CDR3 bases are TGTGCCAGCAGCAAACCCAGGGGGTGGACTGAAGCTTTCTTT. Amino acids: CASSKPRGWTEAFF.

In regard to this clone: The sample has other DNA sequences that encode this CDR3 too. J is TRBJ1-4 and V is TRBV4-1; D gene ambiguous. In germline, CDR1 is MGHRA, CDR2 YSYEKL. The V end was cut by 1 base, the J end by 8 bases, with 8 bases between. This CDR3 is built from 13 residues. The CDR3 is CASSQVSGEKLFF. CDR3 nucleotide sequence: TGCGCCAGCAGCCAAGTTTCCGGAGAAAAACTGTTTTTT.